This is a list of T cell receptor beta chains from one sample in a study of a mutant IDH1 vaccine in newly diagnosed glioma. Repertoires were generated with immunoSEQ multiplex PCR, while TCRdb's copy carries only in-frame clones and drops some. Of around 64,000 clones in the sample, more than 70% are singletons; the top ten hold over 4%. The sequencing here drew on peripheral blood mononuclear cells (PBMCs), taken from a glioma patient treated with radiotherapy, temozolomide or both. These receptors originate from a woman aged 18-30 years with glioma. Some clones in this sample may be carry-over from other donors' samples. The CDR3 runs from the conserved cysteine through the conserved F or W. Each record gives: CDR3 DNA, CDR3 protein, clone size, J gene, V gene, D gene. D genes are given only for firm matches. The size entry is marked missing in some rows and otherwise reads once, few, many or a size class.

TGTGCCAGCAGCTTGTTTTTAGCGGGGGGCCTAATGGGGATTGAGCAGTTCTTC CASSLFLAGGLMGIEQFF NA TRBJ2-1 TRBV5-6 TRBD2
TGTGCCAGCAGTTTATCGCGGACAGATTATGGCTACACCTTC CASSLSRTDYGYTF NA TRBJ1-2 TRBV27 NA
TGTGCCAGCACGGATGGGAACACCATATATTTT CASTDGNTIYF NA TRBJ1-3 TRBV6-5 NA
TGTGCCAGTAGTATTCTAGGGGGCGGCTACACCTTC CASSILGGGYTF NA TRBJ1-2 TRBV19 TRBD1
TGTGCCAGCAGCTTTGATGGTAGCGGGGGCTACGAGCAGTACTTC CASSFDGSGGYEQYF NA TRBJ2-7 TRBV7-9 TRBD2
TGTGCCTCAGGAGGGGAGCATAATTCACCCCTCCACTTT CASGGEHNSPLHF NA TRBJ1-6 TRBV10-3 NA
TGCGCCAGCAGCTTGGTGACCGCCCGCATCGGTGGCTACACCTTC CASSLVTARIGGYTF NA TRBJ1-2 TRBV5-1 NA
TGTGCCAGCAGCACCGACAGGGCCTATGAAGCTTTCTTT CASSTDRAYEAFF NA TRBJ1-1 TRBV5-4 TRBD1
TGTGCCAGCAGCTTAGCAGGGGTGGACACTGAAGCTTTCTTT CASSLAGVDTEAFF NA TRBJ1-1 TRBV5-5 NA
TGTGCCAGCAGCCTCCTAACCAAAGAGACCCAGTACTTC CASSLLTKETQYF once TRBJ2-5 TRBV4-2 NA
TGTGCCAGCAGCTATAGTACTGAAGCTTTCTTT CASSYSTEAFF few TRBJ1-1 TRBV7-9 NA
TGTGCCAGCAGCCAAGGATACCCCATCGACAGGGCCGACTATGGCTACACCTTC CASSQGYPIDRADYGYTF NA TRBJ1-2 TRBV4-2 TRBD1
TGTGCCTGGACAGGGGGTAACTATGGCTACACCTTC CAWTGGNYGYTF NA TRBJ1-2 TRBV30 TRBD1
TGTGCCAGCAGCCCCTACAGGGGGCCCACTGAAGCTTTCTTT CASSPYRGPTEAFF NA TRBJ1-1 TRBV6-5 TRBD1
TGCGCCAGCAGCTTGGATCACTCCCCGTACTATGGCTACACCTTC CASSLDHSPYYGYTF once TRBJ1-2 TRBV5-1 NA
TGCAGTGCCCTAGATAGGGAGACCCAGTACTTC CSALDRETQYF NA TRBJ2-5 TRBV20-1 NA
TGTGCCACCAGCACTGGCGGGACTAGCGGGCGCTACGAGCAGTACTTC CATSTGGTSGRYEQYF NA TRBJ2-7 TRBV15 TRBD2
TGTGCCAGCAGCCTCAATCCGGCGGGACTAGGGAACGAGCAGTACTTC CASSLNPAGLGNEQYF NA TRBJ2-7 TRBV7-3 TRBD2
TGTGCCAGCAGCCTTCTGGCAGCTAGCACAGATACGCAGTATTTT CASSLLAASTDTQYF NA TRBJ2-3 TRBV6-5 NA
TGTGCCAGCAGCTGGGGACAGGGGAAAAGTTATGGCTACACCTTC CASSWGQGKSYGYTF NA TRBJ1-2 TRBV5-8 TRBD1
TGCAACGTCCGCACGGGACAGGTAGCCGGGGAGCTGTTTTTT CNVRTGQVAGELFF NA TRBJ2-2 TRBV29-1 TRBD1
TGCAGCGTTGTAGGCAGACTTAACTATGGCTACACCTTC CSVVGRLNYGYTF NA TRBJ1-2 TRBV29-1 NA
TGTGCCTGGAGTTCCCCCTCAGCCTTCCCTTTCTACGAGCAGTACTTC CAWSSPSAFPFYEQYF NA TRBJ2-7 TRBV30 NA
TGTGCCAGCAGCTTCGGGACAGGGGAATTGGTATATGGCTACACCTTC CASSFGTGELVYGYTF NA TRBJ1-2 TRBV5-6 TRBD1
TGTGCCAGCTCACTGGGACAGGGGGACACTGAAGCTTTCTTT CASSLGQGDTEAFF NA TRBJ1-1 TRBV18 TRBD1